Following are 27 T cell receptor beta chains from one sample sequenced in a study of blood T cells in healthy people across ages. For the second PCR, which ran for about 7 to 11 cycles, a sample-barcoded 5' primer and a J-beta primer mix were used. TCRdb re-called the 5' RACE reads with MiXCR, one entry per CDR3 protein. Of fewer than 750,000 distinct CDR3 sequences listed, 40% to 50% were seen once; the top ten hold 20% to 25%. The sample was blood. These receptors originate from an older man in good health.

CDR3 sequence: CSARGPSGGALYEQYF. The CDR3 coding sequence is TGCAGTGCTAGAGGACCTAGCGGGGGGGCTTTGTACGAGCAGTACTTC. The rearrangement links TRBV20-1 to TRBJ2-7; 12 bases are shared with TRBD2. CDR1 is DFQATT, CDR2 SNEGSKA, per germline (reference sequence). This CDR3 is built from 16 residues. Trimming removed 1 base from V and 4 bases from J; junction bases left unmatched: 8.

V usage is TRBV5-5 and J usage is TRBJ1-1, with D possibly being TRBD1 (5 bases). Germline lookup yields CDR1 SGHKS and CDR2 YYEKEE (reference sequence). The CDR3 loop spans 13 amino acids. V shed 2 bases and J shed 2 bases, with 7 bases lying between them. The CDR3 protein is CASSFDSNTEAFF. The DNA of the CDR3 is TGTGCCAGCAGCTTTGACAGCAACACTGAAGCTTTCTTT. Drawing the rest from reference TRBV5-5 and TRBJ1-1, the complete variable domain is DAGVTQSPTHLIKTRGQQVTLRCSPISGHKSVSWYQQVLGQGPQFIFQYYEKEERGRGNFPDRFSARQFPNYSSELNVNALLLGDSALYLCASSFDSNTEAFFGQGTRLTVV.

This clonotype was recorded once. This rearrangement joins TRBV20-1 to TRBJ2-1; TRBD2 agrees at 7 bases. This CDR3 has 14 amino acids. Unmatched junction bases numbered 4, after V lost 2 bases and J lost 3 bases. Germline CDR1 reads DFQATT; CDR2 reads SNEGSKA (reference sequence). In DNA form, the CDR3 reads TGCAGTGCTAGACGCGGGAGTGGCTACAATGAGCAGTTCTTC. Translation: CSARRGSGYNEQFF.

CDR3 bases: TGTGCCAGCAGCCCCAGACCGGGGGCGCTACCCTCCGAGCAGTACTTC. Amino acid sequence: CASSPRPGALPSEQYF. The rearrangement joins TRBV7-8 to TRBJ2-7; D assignment may be TRBD1 or TRBD2 (6 bases each). The CDR3 extends over 16 amino acids. Germline V gene sequence: CDR1 SGHVS, CDR2 FQNEAQ. V lost 5 bases and J 6 bases, leaving 23 bases between the germline ends.

The CDR3 reads CSARDPAGGYNEQFF. In DNA form, the CDR3 reads TGCAGTGCTAGAGATCCAGCGGGGGGGTACAATGAGCAGTTCTTC. The chain has TRBV20-1 and TRBJ2-1; 10 nucleotides match TRBD2. The CDR3 runs 15 residues. Germline CDR1 is DFQATT and CDR2 is SNEGSKA (reference sequence). V shed 0 bases and J 4 bases; nucleotides not matched to a gene: 3.

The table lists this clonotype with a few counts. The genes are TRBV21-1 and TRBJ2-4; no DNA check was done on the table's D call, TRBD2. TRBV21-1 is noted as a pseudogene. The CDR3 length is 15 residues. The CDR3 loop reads CASLGTTAAKNIQYF. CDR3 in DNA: TGTGCCAGCCTAGGGACTACGGCGGCCAAAAACATTCAGTACTTC.

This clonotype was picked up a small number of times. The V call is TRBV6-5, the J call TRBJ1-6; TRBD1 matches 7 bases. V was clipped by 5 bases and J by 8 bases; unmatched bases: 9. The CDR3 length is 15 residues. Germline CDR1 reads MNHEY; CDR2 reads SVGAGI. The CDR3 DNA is TGTGCCAGCAGTCCCGGGCGACAGGGCGATTCACCCCTCCACTTT. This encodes CASSPGRQGDSPLHF.

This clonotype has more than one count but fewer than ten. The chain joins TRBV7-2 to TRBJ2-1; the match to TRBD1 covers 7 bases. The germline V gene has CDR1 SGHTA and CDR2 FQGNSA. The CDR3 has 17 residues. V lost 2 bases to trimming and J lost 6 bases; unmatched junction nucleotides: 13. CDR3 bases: TGTGCCAGCAGCTTATTAGGGAAACAGGGGTTCGGCAATGAGCAGTTCTTC. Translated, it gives CASSLLGKQGFGNEQFF.

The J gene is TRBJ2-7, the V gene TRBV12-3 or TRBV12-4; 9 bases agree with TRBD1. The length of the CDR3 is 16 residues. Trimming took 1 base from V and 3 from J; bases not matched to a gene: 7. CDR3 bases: TGTGCCAGCAGTTTAGGTCCCGGGACAGGGAGCTACGAGCAGTACTTC. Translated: CASSLGPGTGSYEQYF.

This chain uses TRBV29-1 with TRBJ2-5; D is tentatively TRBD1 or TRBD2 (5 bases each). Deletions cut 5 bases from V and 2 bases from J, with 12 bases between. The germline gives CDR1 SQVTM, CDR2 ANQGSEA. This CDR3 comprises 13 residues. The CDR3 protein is CSVPRDGQETQYF. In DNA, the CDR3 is TGCAGCGTTCCCCGGGACGGACAAGAGACCCAGTACTTC.

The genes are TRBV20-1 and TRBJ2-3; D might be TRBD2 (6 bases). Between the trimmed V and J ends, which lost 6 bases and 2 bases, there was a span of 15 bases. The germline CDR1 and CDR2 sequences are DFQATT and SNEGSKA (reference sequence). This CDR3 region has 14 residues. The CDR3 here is CSATPSDPTDTQYF. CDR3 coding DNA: TGCAGTGCGACCCCTAGCGACCCCACAGATACGCAGTATTTT.

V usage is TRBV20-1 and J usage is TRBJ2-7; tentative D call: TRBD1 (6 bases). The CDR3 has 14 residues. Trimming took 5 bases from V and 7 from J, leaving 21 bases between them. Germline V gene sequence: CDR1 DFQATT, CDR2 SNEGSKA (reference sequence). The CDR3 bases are TGCAGTGCTGGGCGGGCAGGGGTATCAAGGGAGCAGTACTTC. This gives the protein CSAGRAGVSREQYF.

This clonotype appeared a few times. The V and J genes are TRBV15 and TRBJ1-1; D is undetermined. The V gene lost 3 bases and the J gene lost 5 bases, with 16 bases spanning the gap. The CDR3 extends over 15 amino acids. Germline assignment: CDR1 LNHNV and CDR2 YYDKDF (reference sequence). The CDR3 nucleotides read TGTGCCACCAGCAGGGGTGGAACGGCGGGGACTGAAGCTTTCTTT. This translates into CATSRGGTAGTEAFF.

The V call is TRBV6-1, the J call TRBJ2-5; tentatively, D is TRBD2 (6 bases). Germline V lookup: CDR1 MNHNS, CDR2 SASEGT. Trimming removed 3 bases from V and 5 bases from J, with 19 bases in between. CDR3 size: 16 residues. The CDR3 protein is CASSEGGAPLRETQYF. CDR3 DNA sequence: TGTGCCAGCAGTGAGGGCGGGGCGCCCTTAAGGGAGACCCAGTACTTC.

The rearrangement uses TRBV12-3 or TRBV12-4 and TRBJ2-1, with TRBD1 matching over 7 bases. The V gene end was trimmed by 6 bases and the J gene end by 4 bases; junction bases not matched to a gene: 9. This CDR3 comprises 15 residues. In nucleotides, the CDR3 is TGTGCCAGCAGCATCCGGGACAGAGGATACAATGAGCAGTTCTTC. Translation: CASSIRDRGYNEQFF.

The CDR3 DNA follows: TGTGCCAGCAGCTTGACCGGGACCCGGGTGGAGACCCAGTACTTC. This sequence encodes CASSLTGTRVETQYF. This rearrangement joins TRBV7-2 to TRBJ2-5, with D perhaps TRBD1 or TRBD2 (5 bases each). Per the germline V gene, CDR1 is SGHTA and CDR2 is FQGNSA. This CDR3 region has 15 residues. Deletions cut 3 bases from V and 5 bases from J, with 16 bases between.

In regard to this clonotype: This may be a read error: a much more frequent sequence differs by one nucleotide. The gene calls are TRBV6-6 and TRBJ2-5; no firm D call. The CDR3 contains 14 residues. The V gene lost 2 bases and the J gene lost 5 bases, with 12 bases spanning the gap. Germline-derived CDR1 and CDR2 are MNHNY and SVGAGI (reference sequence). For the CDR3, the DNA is TGTGCCAGCAGTTACCAAGTGGGATGGGAGACCCAGTACTTC. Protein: CASSYQVGWETQYF.

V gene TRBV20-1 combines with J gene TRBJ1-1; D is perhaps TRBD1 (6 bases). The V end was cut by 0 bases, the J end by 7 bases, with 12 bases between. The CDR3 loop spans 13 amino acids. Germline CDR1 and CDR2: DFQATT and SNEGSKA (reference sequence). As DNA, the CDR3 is TGCAGTGCTAGAGAGGCAGGGGTCAATGAAGCTTTCTTT. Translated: CSAREAGVNEAFF.

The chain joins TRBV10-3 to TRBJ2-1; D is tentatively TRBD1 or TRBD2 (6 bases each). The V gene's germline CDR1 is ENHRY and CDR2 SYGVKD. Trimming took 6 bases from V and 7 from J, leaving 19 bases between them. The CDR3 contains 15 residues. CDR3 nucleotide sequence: TGTGCCATCAGCGAACGGGACACCCGGGGGAATGAGCAGTTCTTC. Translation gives CAISERDTRGNEQFF.

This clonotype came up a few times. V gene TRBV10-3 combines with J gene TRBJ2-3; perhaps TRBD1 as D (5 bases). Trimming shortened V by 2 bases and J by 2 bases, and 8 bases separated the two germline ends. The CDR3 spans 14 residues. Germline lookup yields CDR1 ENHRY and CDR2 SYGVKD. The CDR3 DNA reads TGTGCCATCAGTGAGGGCAGGGACACAGATACGCAGTATTTT. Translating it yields CAISEGRDTDTQYF.

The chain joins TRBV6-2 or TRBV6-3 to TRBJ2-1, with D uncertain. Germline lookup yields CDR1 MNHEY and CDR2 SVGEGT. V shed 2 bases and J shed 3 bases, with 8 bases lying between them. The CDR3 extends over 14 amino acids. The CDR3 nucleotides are TGTGCCAGCAGTTACCCGACTCACTACAATGAGCAGTTCTTC. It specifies CASSYPTHYNEQFF.

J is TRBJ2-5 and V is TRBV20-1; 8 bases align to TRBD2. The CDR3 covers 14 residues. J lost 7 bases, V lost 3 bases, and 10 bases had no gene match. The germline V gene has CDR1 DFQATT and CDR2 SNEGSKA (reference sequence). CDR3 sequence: CSASGRAGTGTQYF. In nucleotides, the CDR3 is TGCAGTGCTAGCGGGAGGGCCGGTACCGGGACCCAGTACTTC.

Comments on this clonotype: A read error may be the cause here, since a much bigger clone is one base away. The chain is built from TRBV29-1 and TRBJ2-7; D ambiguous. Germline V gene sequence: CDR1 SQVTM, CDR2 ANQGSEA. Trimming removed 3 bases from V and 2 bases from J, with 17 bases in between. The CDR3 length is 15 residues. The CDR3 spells CSVEVWADATYEQYF. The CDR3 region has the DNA TGCAGCGTTGAGGTGTGGGCGGACGCTACCTACGAGCAGTACTTC.

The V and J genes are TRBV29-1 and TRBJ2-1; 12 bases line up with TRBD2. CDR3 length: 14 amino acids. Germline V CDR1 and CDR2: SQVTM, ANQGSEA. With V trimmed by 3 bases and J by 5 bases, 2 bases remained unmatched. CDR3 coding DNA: TGCAGCGTTGACGGACTAGCGGGGAACAATGAGCAGTTCTTC. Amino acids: CSVDGLAGNNEQFF.

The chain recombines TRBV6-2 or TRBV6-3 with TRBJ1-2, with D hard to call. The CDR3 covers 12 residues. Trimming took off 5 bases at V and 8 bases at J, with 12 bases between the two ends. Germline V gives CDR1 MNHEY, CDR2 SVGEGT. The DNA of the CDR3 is TGTGCCAGCAGTCCGGACCCGAGGGGCTACACCTTC. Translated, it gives CASSPDPRGYTF.

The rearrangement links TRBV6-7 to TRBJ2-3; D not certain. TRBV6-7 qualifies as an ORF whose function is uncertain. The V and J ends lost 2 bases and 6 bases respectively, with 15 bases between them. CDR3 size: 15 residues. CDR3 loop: CASSYNTTRLDTQYF. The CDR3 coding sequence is TGTGCCAGCAGTTACAACACAACCAGACTGGATACGCAGTATTTT.

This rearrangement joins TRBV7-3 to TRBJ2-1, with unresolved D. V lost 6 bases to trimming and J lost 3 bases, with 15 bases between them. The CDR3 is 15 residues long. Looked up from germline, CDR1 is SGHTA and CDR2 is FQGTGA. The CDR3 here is CASSRGSTVYNEQFF. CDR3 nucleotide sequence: TGTGCCAGCAGTCGTGGGTCAACAGTCTACAATGAGCAGTTCTTC.